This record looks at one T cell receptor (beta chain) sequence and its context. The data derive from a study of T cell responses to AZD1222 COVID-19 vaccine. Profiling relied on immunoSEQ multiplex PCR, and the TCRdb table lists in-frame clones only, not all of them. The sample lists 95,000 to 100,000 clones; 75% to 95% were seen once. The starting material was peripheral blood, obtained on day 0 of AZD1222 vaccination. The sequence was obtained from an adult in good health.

The CDR3 region has the DNA TGTGCCAGCAGTGGCCGGGACAACGGTGAAAAACTGTTTTTT. Translation gives CASSGRDNGEKLFF. V is TRBV28 and J is TRBJ1-4; possibly TRBD1 for D (6 bases). Between the trimmed V and J ends, which lost 5 bases and 7 bases, there was a span of 14 bases. Germline values: CDR1 MDHEN, CDR2 SYDVKM. There are 14 residues in the CDR3.